There are a few counts of the clone carrying this T cell receptor beta chain. Its antigen is not identified. With 7 bases removed from V and 11 bases from J, the gap between germline ends came to 16 bases. In germline, CDR1 is SNHLY, CDR2 FYNNEI. The CDR3 extends over 12 amino acids. The sample is drawn from a study of T-cell reconstitution after alpha-beta-depleted transplantation in children. Study results and caveats: Some patients' high day-60 TCRbeta diversity was attributed to recipient cells surviving conditioning. Once a year had passed after transplant, T-cell counts and diversity came mostly from newly produced T cells. In patients about two months after transplant, alpha-beta T cells reportedly arose from several hundred expanded graft clones.

Unique molecular identifiers were used to barcode this TCRbeta library. TCRdb re-called the PCR reads through MiXCR, storing one row per CDR3 protein. The top ten clones hold about 25% of a sample with under 300,000 distinct CDR3 sequences, 11% of them seen once. The J gene is TRBJ2-3, the V gene TRBV2, with no clear D. The sequenced sample was peripheral blood, obtained 180 days after TCRalphabeta/CD19-depleted stem cell transplant. The sequence came from a male patient aged 2 to 10 who had a stem cell transplant for chronic granulomatous disease, so the T cells may come from the graft donor. In DNA, the CDR3 is TGTGCCAGCACCCCCAAGCGACAAGGGCAGTATTTT. This gives the protein CASTPKRQGQYF. Full variable domain (outside the CDR3, taken from reference TRBV2 and TRBJ2-3): EPEVTQTPSHQVTQMGQEVILRCVPISNHLYFYWYRQILGQKVEFLVSFYNNEISEKSEIFDDQFSVERPDGSNFTLKIRSTKLEDSAMYFCASTPKRQGQYFGPGTRLTVL.